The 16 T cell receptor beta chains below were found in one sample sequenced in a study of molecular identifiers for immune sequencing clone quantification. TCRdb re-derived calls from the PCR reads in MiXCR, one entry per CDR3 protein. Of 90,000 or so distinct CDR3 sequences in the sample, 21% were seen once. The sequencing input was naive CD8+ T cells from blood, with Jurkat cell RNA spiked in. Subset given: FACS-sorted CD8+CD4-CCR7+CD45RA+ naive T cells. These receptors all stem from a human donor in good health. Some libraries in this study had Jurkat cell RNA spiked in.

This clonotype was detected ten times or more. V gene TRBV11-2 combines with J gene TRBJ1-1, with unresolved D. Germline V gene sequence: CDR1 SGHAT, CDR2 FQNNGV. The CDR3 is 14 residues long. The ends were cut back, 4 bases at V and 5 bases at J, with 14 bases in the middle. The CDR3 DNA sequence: TGTGCCAGCAGCTCATCCATGCCGGGTACTGAAGCTTTCTTT. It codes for CASSSSMPGTEAFF.

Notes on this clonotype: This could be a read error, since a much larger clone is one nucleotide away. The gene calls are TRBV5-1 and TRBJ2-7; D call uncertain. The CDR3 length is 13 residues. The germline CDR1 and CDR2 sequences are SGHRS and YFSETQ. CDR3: CASSLDVSCEQYF. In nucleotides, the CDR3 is TGCGCCAGCAGCTTGGACGTATCCTGCGAGCAGTACTTC.

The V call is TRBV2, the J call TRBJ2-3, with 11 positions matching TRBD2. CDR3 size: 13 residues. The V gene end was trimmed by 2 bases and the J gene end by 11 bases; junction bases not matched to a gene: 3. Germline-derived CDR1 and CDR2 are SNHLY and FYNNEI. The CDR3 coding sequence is TGTGCCAGCAGTGAATTCGGGACTAGCGGGCAGTATTTT. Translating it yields CASSEFGTSGQYF.

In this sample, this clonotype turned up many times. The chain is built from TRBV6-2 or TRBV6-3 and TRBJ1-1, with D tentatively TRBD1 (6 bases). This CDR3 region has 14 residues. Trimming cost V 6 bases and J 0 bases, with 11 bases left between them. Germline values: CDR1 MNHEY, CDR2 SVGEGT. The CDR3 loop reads CASRDSYMNTEAFF. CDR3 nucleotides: TGTGCCAGCAGGGACAGCTACATGAACACTGAAGCTTTCTTT.

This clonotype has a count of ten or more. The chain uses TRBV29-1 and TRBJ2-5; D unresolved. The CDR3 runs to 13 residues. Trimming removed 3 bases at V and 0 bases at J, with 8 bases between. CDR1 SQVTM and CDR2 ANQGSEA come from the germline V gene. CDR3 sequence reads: CSVDLPNQETQYF. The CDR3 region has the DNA TGCAGCGTTGATCTTCCCAACCAAGAGACCCAGTACTTC.

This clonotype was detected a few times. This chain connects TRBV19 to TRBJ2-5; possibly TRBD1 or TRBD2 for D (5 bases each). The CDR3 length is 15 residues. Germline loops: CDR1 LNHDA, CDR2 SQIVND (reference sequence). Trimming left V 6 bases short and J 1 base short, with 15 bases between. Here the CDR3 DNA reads TGTGCCAGTAGCCCTTGGACCGGGGCCCAAGAGACCCAGTACTTC. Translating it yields CASSPWTGAQETQYF.

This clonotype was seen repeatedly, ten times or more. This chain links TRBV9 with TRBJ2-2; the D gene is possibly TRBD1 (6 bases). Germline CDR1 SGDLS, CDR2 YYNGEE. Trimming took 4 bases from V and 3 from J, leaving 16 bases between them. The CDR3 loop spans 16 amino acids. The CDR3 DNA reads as TGTGCCAGCAGCATTTACAGGGAGATCGACACCGGGGAGCTGTTTTTT. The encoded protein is CASSIYREIDTGELFF.

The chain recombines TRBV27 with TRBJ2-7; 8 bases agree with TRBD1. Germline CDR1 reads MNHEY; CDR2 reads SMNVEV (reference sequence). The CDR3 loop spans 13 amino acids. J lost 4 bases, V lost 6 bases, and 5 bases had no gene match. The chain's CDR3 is CASSLDRVYEQYF. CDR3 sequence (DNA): TGTGCCAGCAGCTTGGACAGGGTTTACGAGCAGTACTTC.

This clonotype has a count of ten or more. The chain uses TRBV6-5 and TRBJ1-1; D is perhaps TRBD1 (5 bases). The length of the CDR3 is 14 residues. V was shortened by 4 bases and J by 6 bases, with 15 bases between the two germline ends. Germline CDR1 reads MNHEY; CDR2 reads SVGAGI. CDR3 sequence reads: CASSFTGLLAEAFF. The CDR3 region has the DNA TGTGCCAGCAGTTTCACAGGTTTGCTCGCTGAAGCTTTCTTT.

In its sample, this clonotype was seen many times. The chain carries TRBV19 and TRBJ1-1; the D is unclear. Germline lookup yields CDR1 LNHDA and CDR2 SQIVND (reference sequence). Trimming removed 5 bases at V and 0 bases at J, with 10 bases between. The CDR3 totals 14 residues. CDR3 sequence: CASSFRTLNTEAFF. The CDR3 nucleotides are TGTGCCAGTAGTTTCAGGACTCTGAACACTGAAGCTTTCTTT.

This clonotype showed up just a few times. CDR3 in DNA: TGCAGCGTTCCTGTACCCGGGACAGGAGGAGAGACCCAGTACTTC. It specifies CSVPVPGTGGETQYF. The chain uses TRBV29-1 and TRBJ2-5, with 8 bases matching TRBD1. V dropped 5 bases and J dropped 4; count of bases not matched to a gene: 12. The germline V gene has CDR1 SQVTM and CDR2 ANQGSEA. The CDR3 runs 15 residues.

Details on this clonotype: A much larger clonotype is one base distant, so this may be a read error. CDR3 DNA sequence: TGTGCCAGGAGCGTAGTCTCAAGAGCGGGAGCGGTCACCGGGGAGCTGTTTTTT. Translating it yields CARSVVSRAGAVTGELFF. V is TRBV9 and J is TRBJ2-2, with TRBD2 matching 8 bases. The germline V gene has CDR1 SGDLS and CDR2 YYNGEE. This CDR3 has 18 residues.

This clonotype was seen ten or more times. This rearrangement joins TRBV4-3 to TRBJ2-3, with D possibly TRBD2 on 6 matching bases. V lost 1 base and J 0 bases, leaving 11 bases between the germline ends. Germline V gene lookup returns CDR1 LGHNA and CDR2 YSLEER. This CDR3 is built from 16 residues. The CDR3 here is CASSQGLAASTDTQYF. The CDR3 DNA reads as TGCGCCAGCAGCCAAGGGTTAGCGGCTAGCACAGATACGCAGTATTTT.

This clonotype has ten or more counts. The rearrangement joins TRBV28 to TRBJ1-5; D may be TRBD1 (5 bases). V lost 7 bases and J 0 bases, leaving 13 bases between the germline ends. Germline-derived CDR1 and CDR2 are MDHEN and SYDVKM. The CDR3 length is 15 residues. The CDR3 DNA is TGTGCCAGCATCCCCCAGGGCTATAGCAATCAGCCCCAGCATTTT. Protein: CASIPQGYSNQPQHF.

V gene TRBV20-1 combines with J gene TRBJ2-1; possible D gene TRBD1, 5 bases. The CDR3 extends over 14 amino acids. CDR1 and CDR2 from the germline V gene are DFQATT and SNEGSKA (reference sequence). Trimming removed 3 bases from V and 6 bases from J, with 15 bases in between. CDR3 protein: CSASLSVRVNEQFF. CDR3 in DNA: TGCAGTGCTAGTTTGTCTGTCAGGGTCAATGAGCAGTTCTTC.

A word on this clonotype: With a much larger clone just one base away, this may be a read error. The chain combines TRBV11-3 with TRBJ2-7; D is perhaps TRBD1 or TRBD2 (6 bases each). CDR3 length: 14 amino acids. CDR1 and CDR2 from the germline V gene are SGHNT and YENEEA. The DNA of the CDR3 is TGTGCCAGCGGCTTAGGGGGGACCCCCTACGAGCAGTACTTC. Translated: CASGLGGTPYEQYF.